The 27 T cell receptor beta chains reported below all come from one sample, sequenced in a study of T-cell reconstitution after alpha-beta-depleted transplantation in children. Researchers prepared the TCRbeta library using unique molecular identifiers, the study reports. TCRdb processed the PCR reads anew with MiXCR; each CDR3 protein has one entry. This table has around 600,000 distinct CDR3 sequences, 15% to 20% appearing once. The sequencing here drew on PBMCs from the stem cell graft donor, taken from the stem cell graft. These receptors were taken from a human donor who donated a stem cell graft to a child with acute myeloid leukemia.

The genes are TRBV30 and TRBJ2-7, with D possibly being TRBD1 (5 bases). The CDR3 contains 13 residues. V was shortened by 3 bases and J by 2 bases, with 11 bases between the two germline ends. The germline gives CDR1 GTSNPN, CDR2 SVGIG (reference sequence). The CDR3 bases are TGTGCCTGGAGCAGGGTTGGGGCCTACGAGCAGTACTTC. It yields the protein CAWSRVGAYEQYF.

In its sample, this clonotype was seen a few times. The CDR3 protein is CASSSRVGRGPTEAFF. The CDR3 DNA reads as TGTGCCAGCAGTTCCCGGGTCGGACGAGGTCCCACTGAAGCTTTCTTT. The chain joins TRBV6-5 to TRBJ1-1; D remains ambiguous. This CDR3 has 16 residues. Germline loops: CDR1 MNHEY, CDR2 SVGAGI. V shed 4 bases and J shed 4 bases, with 19 bases lying between them.

This clonotype was seen a handful of times. For the CDR3, the DNA is TGCAGTGCCTCCGGTGGAGGGGATAATGAAAAACTGTTTTTT. It yields the protein CSASGGGDNEKLFF. The chain employs TRBV20-1 and TRBJ1-4, with D maybe TRBD1 (5 bases). The CDR3 consists of 14 residues. Trimming pared 6 bases from V and 4 bases from J, leaving 15 bases between. Germline V CDR1 and CDR2: DFQATT, SNEGSKA (reference sequence).

This clonotype was recorded many times. The J gene is TRBJ2-3, the V gene TRBV7-2; possible D gene TRBD2, 7 bases. Germline loops: CDR1 SGHTA, CDR2 FQGNSA. The CDR3 runs to 15 residues. Trimming shortened V by 5 bases and J by 6 bases, and 18 bases separated the two germline ends. The CDR3 nucleotides are TGTGCCAGCAGCCCCAACGGGGGGCCGGGGGATACGCAGTATTTT. This gives the protein CASSPNGGPGDTQYF.

This clonotype was found once. The rearrangement joins TRBV3-1 to TRBJ1-1, with 7 bases identical to TRBD1. J was trimmed by 6 bases and V by 4 bases; bases with no gene match: 8. Looked up from germline, CDR1 is LGHDT and CDR2 is YNNKEL (reference sequence). This CDR3 comprises 14 residues. The CDR3 spells CASSPGTAVSEAFF. The CDR3 region has the DNA TGTGCCAGCAGCCCCGGGACAGCCGTTTCTGAAGCTTTCTTT. Supplemented by reference TRBV3-1 and TRBJ1-1, the full variable domain reads DTAVSQTPKYLVTQMGNDKSIKCEQNLGHDTMYWYKQDSKKFLKIMFSYNNKELIINETVPNRFSPKSPDKAHLNLHINSLELGDSAVYFCASSPGTAVSEAFFGQGTRLTVV.

The CDR3 region is CASSRGGEAQPQHF. In DNA, the CDR3 is TGTGCCAGCAGTCGGGGGGGGGAGGCACAGCCCCAGCATTTT. This sequence joins TRBV12-3 or TRBV12-4 and TRBJ1-5; D is perhaps TRBD1 (5 bases). CDR3 length equals 14 residues. V dropped 5 bases and J dropped 7 bases, with 15 bases sitting between them.

This chain links TRBV7-2 with TRBJ2-3; D is ambiguous. V was pared by 2 bases and J by 0 bases, with 15 bases between. Germline V CDR1 and CDR2: SGHTA, FQGNSA. This CDR3 is built from 17 residues. The CDR3 sequence is CASSLTPARASTDTQYF. CDR3 sequence (DNA): TGTGCCAGCAGCTTAACCCCCGCGCGCGCCAGCACAGATACGCAGTATTTT.

The genes are TRBV24-1 and TRBJ2-5; tentatively, D is TRBD1 (6 bases). Germline CDR1 reads KGHDR; CDR2 reads SFDVKD. The CDR3 contains 16 residues. Trimming took 7 bases from V and 0 from J, leaving 17 bases between them. Here the CDR3 reads CATREDRTGYQETQYF. Here the CDR3 DNA reads TGTGCCACCAGGGAAGACAGGACCGGTTACCAAGAGACCCAGTACTTC.

The chain employs TRBV20-1 and TRBJ1-2; 7 bases are shared with TRBD1. The CDR3 has 14 residues. Germline CDR1 DFQATT, CDR2 SNEGSKA (reference sequence). V lost 2 bases to trimming and J lost 5 bases; unmatched junction nucleotides: 8. In DNA form, the CDR3 reads TGCAGTGCTAGAAACCTCGCAGGGGGATATGGCTACACCTTC. This encodes CSARNLAGGYGYTF.

Many counts were recorded for this clonotype. The V gene is TRBV5-5, the J gene TRBJ2-3, with D possibly TRBD2 on 6 matching bases. Germline V gene lookup returns CDR1 SGHKS and CDR2 YYEKEE (reference sequence). V was shortened by 7 bases and J by 3 bases, with 12 bases between the two germline ends. This CDR3 region has 13 residues. The CDR3 bases are TGTGCCAGCGACACGCGGGGAACAGATACGCAGTATTTT. This sequence encodes CASDTRGTDTQYF.

V and J are TRBV20-1 and TRBJ1-4, with 11 bases lining up with TRBD1. Germline V gene data show CDR1 as DFQATT and CDR2 as SNEGSKA (reference sequence). This CDR3 region has 15 residues. Trimming removed 2 bases from V and 15 bases from J; junction bases left unmatched: 14. In nucleotides, the CDR3 is TGCAGTGCTAGAAGGACCGGGACAGGGGGAAGGGCGGTGTTTTTT. Encoded protein: CSARRTGTGGRAVFF.

The table lists this clonotype with a few counts. This chain links TRBV6-2 or TRBV6-3 with TRBJ2-1; TRBD1 is a possible D gene (6 bases). Trimming pared 4 bases from V and 4 bases from J, leaving 26 bases between. The CDR3 runs to 19 residues. The germline CDR1 and CDR2 sequences are MNHEY and SVGEGT. CDR3 sequence: CASSSLDSTSGWVYNEQFF. DNA for the CDR3: TGTGCCAGCAGTTCCCTGGACAGTACGAGTGGTTGGGTATACAATGAGCAGTTCTTC.

At least ten counts were recorded for this clonotype. The rearrangement links TRBV6-1 to TRBJ2-1; D not resolved. The CDR3 runs 12 residues. Trimming took off 2 bases at V and 14 bases at J, with 13 bases between the two ends. Germline CDR1 reads MNHNS; CDR2 reads SASEGT. The CDR3 here is CASSENWQIKFF. In DNA form, the CDR3 reads TGTGCCAGCAGTGAAAATTGGCAGATCAAGTTCTTC.

This clonotype has more than one count but fewer than ten. The rearrangement joins TRBV6-2 or TRBV6-3 to TRBJ2-7, with D hard to call. Germline assignment: CDR1 MNHEY and CDR2 SVGEGT. V lost 4 bases to trimming and J lost 3 bases, with 16 bases between them. The CDR3 contains 15 residues. CDR3 sequence reads: CASSSTRTVHYEQYF. CDR3 DNA: TGTGCCAGCAGTTCGACTCGCACCGTACACTACGAGCAGTACTTC.

As to this clonotype: Since a much larger clone is just one base distant, this may be a read error. The gene calls are TRBV7-2 and TRBJ1-1; D is unresolved. CDR1 SGHTA and CDR2 FQGNSA come from the germline V gene. The CDR3 extends over 13 amino acids. CDR3 loop: CDSSPWSGTEAFF. DNA of the CDR3: TGTGACAGCAGCCCGTGGTCGGGCACTGAAGCTTTCTTT. Full variable domain (remainder filled in from reference TRBV7-2 and TRBJ1-1): GAGVSQSPSNKVTEKGKDVELRCDPISGHTALYWYRQSLGQGLEFLIYFQGNSAPDKSGLPSDRFSAERTGGSVSTLTIQRTQQEDSAVYLCDSSPWSGTEAFFGQGTRLTVV.

V and J are TRBV4-1 and TRBJ1-2, with TRBD1 as a possible D gene (6 bases). V was trimmed by 4 bases and J by 1 base, leaving 22 bases between them. The CDR3 has 18 amino acids. The germline CDR1 and CDR2 sequences are MGHRA and YSYEKL. The CDR3, as DNA: TGCGCCAGCAGCCTTTACCAAACGACAGGACAACTTAACTATGGCTACACCTTC. Translating gives CASSLYQTTGQLNYGYTF.

This clonotype has only a few counts. This chain links TRBV3-1 with TRBJ1-1, with D tentatively TRBD1 (5 bases). Germline CDR1 is LGHDT and CDR2 is YNNKEL (reference sequence). V lost 5 bases to trimming and J lost 6 bases, with 10 bases between them. The CDR3 length is 12 residues. CDR3 in DNA: TGTGCCAGCAGCTACCAGGGAGCTGAAGCTTTCTTT. Amino acid sequence: CASSYQGAEAFF.

This clonotype was found many times. J is TRBJ2-7 and V is TRBV18; 7 bases are shared with TRBD2. The CDR3 is made up of 14 amino acids. CDR1 is KGHSH and CDR2 is LQKENI in the germline V gene. Trimming took 6 bases from V and 5 from J; bases not matched to a gene: 10. CDR3 sequence (DNA): TGTGCCAGCTCTCCGCGGCAGGGAGGGGACGAGCAGTACGTC. Residues: CASSPRQGGDEQYV.

This clonotype was recorded at least ten times. The rearrangement links TRBV20-1 to TRBJ2-3, with 12 bases lining up with TRBD2. Trimming cost V 5 bases and J 3 bases; bases outside gene matches: 15. CDR3 size: 18 residues. CDR1 and CDR2 from the germline V gene are DFQATT and SNEGSKA (reference sequence). The CDR3 loop is CSAPASGGEVSRTDTQYF. In DNA, the CDR3 is TGCAGTGCTCCCGCTAGCGGGGGGGAGGTATCGAGGACAGATACGCAGTATTTT.

In its sample, this clonotype was seen many times. The V and J genes are TRBV20-1 and TRBJ1-1; no clear D gene. Germline V CDR1 and CDR2: DFQATT, SNEGSKA (reference sequence). CDR3 size: 13 residues. V gave up 0 bases and J gave up 3 bases, with 8 bases separating them. The CDR3 sequence: CSARDVWDTEAFF. The DNA of the CDR3 is TGCAGTGCTAGAGATGTTTGGGACACTGAAGCTTTCTTT.

A word on this clonotype: A junction end diverges from the germline sequence, so it may reflect a read error. The chain links TRBV7-2 to TRBJ2-7; D not resolved. The CDR3 length is 13 residues. CDR1 and CDR2 (germline): SGHTA, FQGNSA. The CDR3 sequence is CASRWLPSYEQNF. In DNA, the CDR3 is TGTGCCAGCAGGTGGTTACCATCCTACGAGCAGAACTTC.

V usage is TRBV20-1 and J usage is TRBJ2-5, with D unresolved. CDR3 length: 13 amino acids. Germline V lookup: CDR1 DFQATT, CDR2 SNEGSKA (reference sequence). Trimming stripped 5 bases from V and 5 bases from J, with 15 bases between. This CDR3 is CSAHPGFGETQYF. In nucleotides, the CDR3 is TGCAGTGCTCATCCCGGGTTCGGGGAGACCCAGTACTTC.

The rearrangement links TRBV7-8 to TRBJ1-1; possible D gene TRBD1, 6 bases. Looked up from germline, CDR1 is SGHVS and CDR2 is FQNEAQ. Trimming stripped 3 bases from V and 4 bases from J, with 12 bases between. There are 14 residues in the CDR3. This CDR3 is CASSFGGHGTEAFF. The CDR3 DNA reads as TGTGCCAGCAGCTTCGGGGGCCACGGCACTGAAGCTTTCTTT.

In its sample, this clonotype was seen a few times. The CDR3 protein is CASSPELNQPQHF. In DNA form, the CDR3 reads TGCGCCAGCAGCCCAGAACTCAATCAGCCCCAGCATTTT. This rearrangement joins TRBV5-1 to TRBJ1-5; no clear D gene. The CDR3 covers 13 residues. The ends were cut back, 4 bases at V and 3 bases at J, with 8 bases in the middle. Germline-derived CDR1 and CDR2 are SGHRS and YFSETQ.

The table lists this clonotype with many counts. The chain has TRBV20-1 and TRBJ2-7; the D is unclear. The germline V gene has CDR1 DFQATT and CDR2 SNEGSKA (reference sequence). There are 14 residues in the CDR3. The V gene lost 0 bases and the J gene lost 1 base, with 10 bases spanning the gap. The CDR3 sequence: CSARDGDRSYEQYV. CDR3 DNA sequence: TGCAGTGCTAGAGATGGAGACCGTTCCTACGAGCAGTACGTC.

This clonotype was detected ten times or more. This chain links TRBV5-1 with TRBJ1-2; D gene uncertain. The germline gives CDR1 SGHRS, CDR2 YFSETQ. V lost 2 bases to trimming and J lost 1 base, with 6 bases between them. This CDR3 has 13 residues. The CDR3, as DNA: TGCGCCAGCAGCTTAAGGCTTAACTATGGCTACACCTTC. Translation: CASSLRLNYGYTF.

This clonotype appeared many times. This sequence joins TRBV20-1 and TRBJ2-5; possibly TRBD1 or TRBD2 for D (8 bases each). The CDR3 is 14 residues long. Trimming cost V 6 bases and J 5 bases, with 19 bases left between them. CDR1 and CDR2 (germline): DFQATT, SNEGSKA (reference sequence). The CDR3 sequence is CSAPSGGGRETQYF. CDR3 DNA sequence: TGCAGTGCCCCCTCAGGGGGCGGGAGGGAGACCCAGTACTTC.